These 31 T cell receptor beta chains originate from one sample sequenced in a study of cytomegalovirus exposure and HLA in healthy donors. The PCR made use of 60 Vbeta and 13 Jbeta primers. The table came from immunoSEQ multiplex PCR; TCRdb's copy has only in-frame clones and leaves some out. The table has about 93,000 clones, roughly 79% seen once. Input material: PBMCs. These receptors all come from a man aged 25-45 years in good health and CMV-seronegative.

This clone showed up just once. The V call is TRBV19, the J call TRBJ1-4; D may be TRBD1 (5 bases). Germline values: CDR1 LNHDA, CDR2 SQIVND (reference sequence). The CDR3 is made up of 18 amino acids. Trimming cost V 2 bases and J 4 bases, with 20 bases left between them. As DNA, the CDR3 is TGTGCCAGTAGTATAAGGCTTCCCTTGGGGCCTAGTAATGAAAAACTGTTTTTT. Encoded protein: CASSIRLPLGPSNEKLFF.

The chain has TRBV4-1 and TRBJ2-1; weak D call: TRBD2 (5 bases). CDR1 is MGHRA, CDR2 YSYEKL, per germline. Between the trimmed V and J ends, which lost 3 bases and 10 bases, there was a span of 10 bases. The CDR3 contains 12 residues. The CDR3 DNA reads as TGCGCCAGCAGCCACCGGACTTCGGAGCAGTTCTTC. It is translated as CASSHRTSEQFF.

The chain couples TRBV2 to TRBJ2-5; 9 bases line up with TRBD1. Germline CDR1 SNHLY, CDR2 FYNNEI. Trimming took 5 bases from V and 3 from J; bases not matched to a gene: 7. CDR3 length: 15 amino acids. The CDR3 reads CASSFSRTGEETQYF. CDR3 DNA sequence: TGTGCCAGCAGTTTTTCGCGGACAGGGGAAGAGACCCAGTACTTC.

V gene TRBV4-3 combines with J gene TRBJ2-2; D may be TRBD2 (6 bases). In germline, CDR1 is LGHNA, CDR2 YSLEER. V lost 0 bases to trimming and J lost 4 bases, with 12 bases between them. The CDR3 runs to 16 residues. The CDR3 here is CASSQENSGFTGELFF. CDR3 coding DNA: TGCGCCAGCAGCCAAGAAAATAGCGGCTTCACCGGGGAGCTGTTTTTT.

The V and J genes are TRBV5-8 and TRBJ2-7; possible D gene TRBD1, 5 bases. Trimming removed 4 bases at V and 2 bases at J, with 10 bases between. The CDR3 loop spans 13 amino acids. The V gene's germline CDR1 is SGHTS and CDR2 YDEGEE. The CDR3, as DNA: TGTGCCAGCAGCCACAGGATTACCTACGAGCAGTACTTC. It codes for CASSHRITYEQYF.

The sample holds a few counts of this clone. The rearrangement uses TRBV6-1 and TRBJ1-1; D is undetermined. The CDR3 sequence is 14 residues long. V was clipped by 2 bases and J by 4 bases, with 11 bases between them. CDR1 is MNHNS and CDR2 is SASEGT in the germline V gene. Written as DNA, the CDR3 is TGTGCCAGCAGTGAACACGGATACAGCACTGAAGCTTTCTTT. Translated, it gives CASSEHGYSTEAFF.

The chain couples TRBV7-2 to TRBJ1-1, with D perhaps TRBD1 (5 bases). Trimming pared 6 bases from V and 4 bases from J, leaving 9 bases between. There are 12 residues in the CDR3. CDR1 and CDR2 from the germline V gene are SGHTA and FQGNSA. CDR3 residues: CASSQGGTEAFF. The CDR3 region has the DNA TGTGCCAGCAGTCAGGGAGGCACTGAAGCTTTCTTT.

For the CDR3, the DNA is TGTGCTAGTGGGTATAGACAGGGCGTTCGGTACACTGAAGCTTTCTTT. It translates to CASGYRQGVRYTEAFF. V usage is TRBV12-5 and J usage is TRBJ1-1, with 7 bases identical to TRBD1. The germline V gene encodes CDR1 LGHNT and CDR2 FRNRAP. The length of the CDR3 is 16 residues. V was pared by 6 bases and J by 3 bases, with 13 bases of the junction left unmatched.

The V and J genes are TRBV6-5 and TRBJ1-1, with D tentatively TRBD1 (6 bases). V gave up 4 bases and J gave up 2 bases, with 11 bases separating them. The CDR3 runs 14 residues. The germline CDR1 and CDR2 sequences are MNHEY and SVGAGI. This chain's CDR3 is CASSSMGANTEAFF. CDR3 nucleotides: TGTGCCAGCAGTTCCATGGGGGCTAACACTGAAGCTTTCTTT.

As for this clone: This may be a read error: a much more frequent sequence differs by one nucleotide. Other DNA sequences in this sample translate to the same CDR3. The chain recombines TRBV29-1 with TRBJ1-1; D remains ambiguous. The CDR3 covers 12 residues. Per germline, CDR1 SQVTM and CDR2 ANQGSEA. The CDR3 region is CSVEDRNTEAFF. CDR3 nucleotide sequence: TGCAGCGTTGAAGACAGGAACACTGAGGCTTTCTTT.

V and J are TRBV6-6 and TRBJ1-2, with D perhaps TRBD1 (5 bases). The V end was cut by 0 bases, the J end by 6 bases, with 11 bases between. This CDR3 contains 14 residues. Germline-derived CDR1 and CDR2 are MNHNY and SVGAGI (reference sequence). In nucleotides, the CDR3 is TGTGCCAGCAGTTACTCGTCGGGGGGAAATGGCTACACCTTC. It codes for CASSYSSGGNGYTF.

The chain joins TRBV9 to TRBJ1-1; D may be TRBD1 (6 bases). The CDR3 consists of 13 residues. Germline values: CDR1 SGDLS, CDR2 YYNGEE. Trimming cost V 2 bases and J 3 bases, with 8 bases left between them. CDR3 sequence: CASSVSGDTEAFF. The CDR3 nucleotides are TGTGCCAGCAGCGTCTCAGGGGACACTGAAGCTTTCTTT.

The CDR3 sequence: CASSSAQYGYTF. CDR3 nucleotides: TGTGCCAGCAGTTCCGCACAGTATGGCTACACCTTC. The chain links TRBV6-6 to TRBJ1-2; D is unresolved. CDR3 length equals 12 residues. V was shortened by 4 bases and J by 5 bases, with 8 bases between the two germline ends. Germline V gene data show CDR1 as MNHNY and CDR2 as SVGAGI (reference sequence).

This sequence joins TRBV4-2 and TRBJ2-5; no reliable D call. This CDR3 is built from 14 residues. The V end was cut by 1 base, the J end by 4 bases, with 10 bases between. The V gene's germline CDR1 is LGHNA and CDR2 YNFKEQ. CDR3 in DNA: TGTGCCAGCAGCCAAGGGTCTGGTAGAGAGACCCAGTACTTC. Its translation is CASSQGSGRETQYF.

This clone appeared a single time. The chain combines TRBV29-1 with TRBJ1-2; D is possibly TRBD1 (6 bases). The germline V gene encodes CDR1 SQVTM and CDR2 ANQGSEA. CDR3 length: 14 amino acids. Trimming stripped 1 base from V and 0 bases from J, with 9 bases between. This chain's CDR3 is CSVEVQGPNYGYTF. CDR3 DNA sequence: TGCAGCGTTGAAGTCCAGGGGCCTAACTATGGCTACACCTTC.

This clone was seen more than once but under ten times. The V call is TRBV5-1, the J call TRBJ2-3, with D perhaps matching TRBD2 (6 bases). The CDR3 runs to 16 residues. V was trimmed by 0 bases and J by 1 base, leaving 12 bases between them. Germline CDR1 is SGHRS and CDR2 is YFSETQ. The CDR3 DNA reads TGCGCCAGCAGCTTGGTCCCGACTAGAGGCACAGATACGCAGTATTTT. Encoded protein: CASSLVPTRGTDTQYF.

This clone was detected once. CDR3 coding DNA: TGCGCCAGTAGACAAACCGGCGGGAGTAGGACAGATACGCAGTATTTT. Its protein is CASRQTGGSRTDTQYF. The chain carries TRBV5-1 and TRBJ2-3; 7 bases line up with TRBD2. Germline V CDR1 and CDR2: SGHRS, YFSETQ. Unmatched junction bases numbered 15, after V lost 8 bases and J lost 3 bases. The CDR3 sequence is 16 residues long. Filled out from reference TRBV5-1 and TRBJ2-3, the complete variable domain reads KAGVTQTPRYLIKTRGQQVTLSCSPISGHRSVSWYQQTPGQGLQFLFEYFSETQRNKGNFPGRFSGRQFSNSRSEMNVSTLELGDSALYLCASRQTGGSRTDTQYFGPGTRLTVL.

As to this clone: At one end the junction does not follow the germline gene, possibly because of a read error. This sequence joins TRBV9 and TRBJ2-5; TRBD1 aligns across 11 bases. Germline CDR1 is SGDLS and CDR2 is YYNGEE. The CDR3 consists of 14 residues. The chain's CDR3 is CASSPSGTGGEQDF. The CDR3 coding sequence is TGTGCCAGCAGCCCCTCTGGGACAGGGGGGGAGCAGGACTTC.

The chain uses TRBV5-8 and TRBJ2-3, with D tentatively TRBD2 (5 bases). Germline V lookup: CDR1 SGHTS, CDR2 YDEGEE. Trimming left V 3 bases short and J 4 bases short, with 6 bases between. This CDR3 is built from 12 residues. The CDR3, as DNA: TGTGCCAGCAGCTCACTAGCAGATACGCAGTATTTT. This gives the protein CASSSLADTQYF.

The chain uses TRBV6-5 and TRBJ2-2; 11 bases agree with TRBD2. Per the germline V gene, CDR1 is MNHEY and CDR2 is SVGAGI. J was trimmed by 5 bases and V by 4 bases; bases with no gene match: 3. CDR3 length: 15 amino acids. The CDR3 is CASSLAGGPTGELFF. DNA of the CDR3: TGTGCCAGCAGTTTAGCGGGGGGGCCTACCGGGGAGCTGTTTTTT.

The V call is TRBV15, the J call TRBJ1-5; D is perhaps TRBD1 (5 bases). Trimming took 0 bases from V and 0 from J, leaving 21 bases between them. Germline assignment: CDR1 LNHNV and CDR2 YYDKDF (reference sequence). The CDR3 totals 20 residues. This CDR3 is CATSRDVKGRGPYSNQPQHF. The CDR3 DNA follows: TGTGCCACCAGCAGAGATGTGAAGGGGCGAGGCCCATATAGCAATCAGCCCCAGCATTTT.

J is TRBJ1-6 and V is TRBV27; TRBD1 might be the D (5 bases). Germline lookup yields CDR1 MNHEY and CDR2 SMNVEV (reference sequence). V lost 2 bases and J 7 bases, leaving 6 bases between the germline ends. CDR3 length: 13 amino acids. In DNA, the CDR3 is TGTGCCAGCAGTTTAGGGGCCAATTCACCCCTCCACTTT. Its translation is CASSLGANSPLHF.

The CDR3 here is CASSGTSGGYTGELFF. The CDR3 bases are TGTGCCAGCAGCGGTACTAGCGGGGGATACACCGGGGAGCTGTTTTTT. The rearrangement joins TRBV9 to TRBJ2-2; 11 nucleotides match TRBD2. The CDR3 has 16 amino acids. CDR1 and CDR2 from the germline V gene are SGDLS and YYNGEE. V lost 3 bases and J lost 3; bases outside the gene matches: 4.

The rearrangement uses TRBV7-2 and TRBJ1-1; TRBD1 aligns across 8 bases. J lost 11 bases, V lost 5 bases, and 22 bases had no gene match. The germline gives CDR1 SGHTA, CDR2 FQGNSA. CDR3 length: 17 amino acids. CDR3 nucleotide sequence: TGTGCCAGCAGCCTAATGCCAGGGGGCAGGGCGAGCATGGCCGCTTTCTTT. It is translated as CASSLMPGGRASMAAFF.

CDR3 protein: CASRKTGLSSYNEQFF. The CDR3, as DNA: TGTGCCAGCAGGAAGACAGGCCTAAGCTCCTACAATGAGCAGTTCTTC. The rearrangement uses TRBV25-1 and TRBJ2-1; the D gene is possibly TRBD1 (6 bases). The CDR3 runs 16 residues. The germline CDR1 and CDR2 sequences are MGHDK and SYGVNS. The V end lost 6 bases, the J end lost 0 bases, and 15 bases lay between the germline ends.

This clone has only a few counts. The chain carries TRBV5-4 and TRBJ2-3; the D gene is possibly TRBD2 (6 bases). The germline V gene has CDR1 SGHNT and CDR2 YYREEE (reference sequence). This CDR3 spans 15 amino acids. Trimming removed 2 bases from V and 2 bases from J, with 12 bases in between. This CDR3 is CASSFNGGLTDTQYF. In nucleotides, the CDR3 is TGTGCCAGCAGCTTTAACGGGGGTCTCACAGATACGCAGTATTTT.

CDR3 DNA: TGTGCCAGCAGATTACAGGGCACAGATACGCAGTATTTT. It codes for CASRLQGTDTQYF. This chain joins TRBV14 and TRBJ2-3, with D tentatively TRBD1 (5 bases). Trimming pared 6 bases from V and 1 base from J, leaving 8 bases between. Germline loops: CDR1 SGHDN, CDR2 FVKESK. The CDR3 is 13 residues long.

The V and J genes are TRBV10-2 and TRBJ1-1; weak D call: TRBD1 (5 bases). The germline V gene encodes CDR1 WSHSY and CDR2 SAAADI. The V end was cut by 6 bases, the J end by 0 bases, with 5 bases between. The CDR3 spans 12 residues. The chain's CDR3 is CASRTVNTEAFF. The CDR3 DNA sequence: TGCGCCAGCAGGACAGTGAACACTGAAGCTTTCTTT.

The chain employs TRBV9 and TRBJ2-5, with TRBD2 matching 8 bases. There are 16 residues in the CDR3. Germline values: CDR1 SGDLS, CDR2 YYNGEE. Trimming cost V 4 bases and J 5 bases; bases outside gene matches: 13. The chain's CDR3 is CASSPLPGTRQETQYF. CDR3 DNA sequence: TGTGCCAGCAGCCCTCTTCCCGGGACTAGACAGGAGACCCAGTACTTC.

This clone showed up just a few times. In DNA form, the CDR3 reads TGTGCCAGCTCACCACAGAGCATGAACACTGAAGCTTTCTTT. Amino acids: CASSPQSMNTEAFF. The rearrangement links TRBV18 to TRBJ1-1; D unclear. CDR1 KGHSH and CDR2 LQKENI come from the germline V gene. Deletions cut 1 base from V and 0 bases from J, with 6 bases between. The CDR3 is 14 amino acids.

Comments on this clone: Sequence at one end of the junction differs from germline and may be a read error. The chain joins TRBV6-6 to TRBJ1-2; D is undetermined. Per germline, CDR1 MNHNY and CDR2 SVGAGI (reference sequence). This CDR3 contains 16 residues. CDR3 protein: CASSYLARADNYDYTF. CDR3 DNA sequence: TGTGCCAGCAGTTACCTCGCCCGAGCAGATAACTATGACTACACCTTC.